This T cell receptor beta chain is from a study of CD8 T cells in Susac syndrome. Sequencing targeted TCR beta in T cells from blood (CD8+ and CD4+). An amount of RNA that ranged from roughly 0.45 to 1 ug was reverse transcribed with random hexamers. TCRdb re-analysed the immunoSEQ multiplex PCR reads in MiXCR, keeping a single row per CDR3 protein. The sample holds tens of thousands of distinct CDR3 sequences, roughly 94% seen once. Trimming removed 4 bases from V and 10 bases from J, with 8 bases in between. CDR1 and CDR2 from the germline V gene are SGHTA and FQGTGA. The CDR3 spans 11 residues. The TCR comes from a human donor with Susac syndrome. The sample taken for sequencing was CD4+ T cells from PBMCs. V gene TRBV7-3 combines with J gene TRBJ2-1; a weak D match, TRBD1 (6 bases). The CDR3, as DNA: TGTGCCAGCAGCTCAGGGGTCGAGCAGTTCTTC. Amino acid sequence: CASSSGVEQFF. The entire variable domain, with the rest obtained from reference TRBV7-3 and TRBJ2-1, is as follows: GAGVSQTPSNKVTEKGKYVELRCDPISGHTALYWYRQSLGQGPEFLIYFQGTGAADDSGLPNDRFFAVRPEGSVSTLKIQRTERGDSAVYLCASSSGVEQFFGPGTRLTVL.